This T cell receptor (beta chain) was observed in a study of T-cell reconstitution after alpha-beta-depleted transplantation in children. Study conclusions and caveats: Once a year had passed after transplant, T-cell counts and diversity came mostly from newly produced T cells.

This clonotype came up many times. The antigen remains undetermined. V was clipped by 7 bases and J by 2 bases; unmatched bases: 10. Germline CDR1 and CDR2: SQVTM and ANQGSEA. CDR3 length: 14 amino acids. Unique molecular identifiers were incorporated into the prepared TCRbeta library. TCRdb passed the PCR reads through MiXCR, listing each CDR3 protein once. The sample includes 330,000 or so distinct CDR3 sequences, about 9.4% of them seen just once. The material sequenced was PBMCs, taken before TCRalphabeta/CD19-depleted stem cell transplant. This clonotype was obtained from a boy under two years old with acute myeloid leukemia, due to receive a stem cell transplant. The chain carries TRBV29-1 and TRBJ2-7, with 8 bases lining up with TRBD2. In DNA, the CDR3 is TGCAGCGCTGGCGGGACTAGAATCCCCTACGAGCAGTACTTC. Residues: CSAGGTRIPYEQYF.